This T cell receptor beta chain is from a study of T-cell memory formation after mild COVID-19. Germline values: CDR1 SGDLS, CDR2 YYNGEE. The CDR3 length is 16 residues. Trimming shortened V by 0 bases and J by 3 bases, and 14 bases separated the two germline ends. Points on this clonotype: Its matching antigen is unknown.

General study results and limits: From day 15 to 85, contracting clones were balanced between CD4 and CD8, whereas later expanders leaned toward CD4+.

Researchers used 5'RACE with constant-segment primers to make TCR alpha and TCR beta cDNA libraries that carry sample barcodes and UMIs. TCRdb re-called the 5' RACE reads with MiXCR, one entry per CDR3 protein. This sample yields over 500,000 distinct CDR3 sequences, of which roughly 17% are seen a single time; approximately 8.1% belongs to the top ten. This receptor was taken from an adult woman who had mild COVID-19 (a few samples of this study predate the infection). Cell type and time point are not known. V and J are TRBV9 and TRBJ2-3, with D possibly matching TRBD2 (5 bases). The source material was PBMCs or a T cell subset sorted from them (not recorded which). In DNA form, the CDR3 reads TGTGCCAGCAGCGTAGTCGTCGGACTGAGAACAGATACGCAGTATTTT. This gives the protein CASSVVVGLRTDTQYF.